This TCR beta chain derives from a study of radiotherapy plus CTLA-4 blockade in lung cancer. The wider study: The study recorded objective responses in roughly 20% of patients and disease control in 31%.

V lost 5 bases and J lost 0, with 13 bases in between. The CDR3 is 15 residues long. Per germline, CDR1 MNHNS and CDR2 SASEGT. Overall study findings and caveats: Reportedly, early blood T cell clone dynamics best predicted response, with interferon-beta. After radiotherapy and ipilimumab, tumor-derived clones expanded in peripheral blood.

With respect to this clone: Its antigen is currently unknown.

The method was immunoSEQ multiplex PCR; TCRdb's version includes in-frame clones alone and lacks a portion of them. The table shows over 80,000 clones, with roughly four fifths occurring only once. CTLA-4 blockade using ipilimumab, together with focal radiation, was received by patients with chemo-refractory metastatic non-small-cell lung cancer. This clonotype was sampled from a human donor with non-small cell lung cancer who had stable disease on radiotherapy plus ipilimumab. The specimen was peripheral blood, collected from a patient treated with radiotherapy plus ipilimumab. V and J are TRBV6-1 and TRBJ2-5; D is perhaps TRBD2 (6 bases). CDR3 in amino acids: CASSPDYLYQETQYF. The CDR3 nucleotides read TGTGCCAGCAGTCCGGACTACCTTTACCAAGAGACCCAGTACTTC.